Sequencing of this T cell receptor beta chain was carried out in a study of T cells after posttransplantation cyclophosphamide. Findings and caveats of the study: After PTCy, TRB diversity resembled that of CNI/methotrexate controls.

Comments on this clone: Its antigen remains unidentified.

This CDR3 region has 13 residues. Per the germline V gene, CDR1 is SNHLY and CDR2 is FYNNEI. Trimming left V 4 bases short and J 4 bases short, with 10 bases between. Produced via immunoSEQ multiplex PCR; TCRdb's table is partial and in-frame only. The sample shows a few thousand clones, around 93% of them seen only once. The rearrangement joins TRBV2 to TRBJ1-2, with D uncertain. Sequences were obtained from CD4+ T cells sorted from bone marrow. The clonotype was recovered from a woman aged 60-70 years in good health, CMV-negative, and a related stem cell transplant donor. In DNA, the CDR3 is TGTGCCAGCAGTGCCCAGAGACTCTATGGCTACACCTTC. Translated, it gives CASSAQRLYGYTF.